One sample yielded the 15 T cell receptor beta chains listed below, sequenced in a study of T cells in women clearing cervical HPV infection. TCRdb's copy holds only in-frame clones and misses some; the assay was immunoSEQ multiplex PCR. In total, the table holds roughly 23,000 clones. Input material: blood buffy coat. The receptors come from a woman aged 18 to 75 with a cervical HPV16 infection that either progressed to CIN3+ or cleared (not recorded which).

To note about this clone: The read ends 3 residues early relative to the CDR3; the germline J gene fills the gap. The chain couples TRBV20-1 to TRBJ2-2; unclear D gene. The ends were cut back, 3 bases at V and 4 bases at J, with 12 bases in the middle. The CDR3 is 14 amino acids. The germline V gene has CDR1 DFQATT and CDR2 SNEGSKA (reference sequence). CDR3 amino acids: CSASRVRGTGELFF. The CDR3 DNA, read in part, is TGCAGTGCTAGTCGGGTCCGTGGCACCGGGGAG.

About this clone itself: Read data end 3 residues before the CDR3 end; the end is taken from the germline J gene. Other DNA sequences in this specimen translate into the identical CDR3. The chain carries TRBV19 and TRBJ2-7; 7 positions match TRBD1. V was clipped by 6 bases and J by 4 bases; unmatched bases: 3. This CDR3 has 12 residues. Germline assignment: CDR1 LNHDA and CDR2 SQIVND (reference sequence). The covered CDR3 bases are TGTGCCAGTAGCCCACAGGGGTACGAG. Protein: CASSPQGYE. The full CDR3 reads CASSPQGYEQYF. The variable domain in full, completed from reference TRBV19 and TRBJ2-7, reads DGGITQSPKYLFRKEGQNVTLSCEQNLNHDAMYWYRQDPGQGLRLIYYSQIVNDFQKGDIAEGYSVSREKKESFPLTVTSAQKNPTAFYLCASSPQGYEQYFGPGTRLTVT.

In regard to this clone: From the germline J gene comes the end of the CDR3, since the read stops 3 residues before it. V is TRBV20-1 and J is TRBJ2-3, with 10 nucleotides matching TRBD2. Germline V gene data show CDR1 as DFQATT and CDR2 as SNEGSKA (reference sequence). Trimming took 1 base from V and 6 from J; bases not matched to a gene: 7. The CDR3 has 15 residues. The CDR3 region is CSARASGSILDTQYF. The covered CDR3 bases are TGCAGTGCTAGAGCTAGCGGGAGTATACTGGATACG.

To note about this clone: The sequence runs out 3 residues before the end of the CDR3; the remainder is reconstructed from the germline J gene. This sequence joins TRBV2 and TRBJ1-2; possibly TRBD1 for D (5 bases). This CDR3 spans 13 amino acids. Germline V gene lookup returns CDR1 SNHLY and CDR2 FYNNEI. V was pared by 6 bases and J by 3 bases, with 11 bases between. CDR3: CASRGLDDYGYTF. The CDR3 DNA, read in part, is TGTGCCAGCAGGGGACTTGACGACTATGGC.

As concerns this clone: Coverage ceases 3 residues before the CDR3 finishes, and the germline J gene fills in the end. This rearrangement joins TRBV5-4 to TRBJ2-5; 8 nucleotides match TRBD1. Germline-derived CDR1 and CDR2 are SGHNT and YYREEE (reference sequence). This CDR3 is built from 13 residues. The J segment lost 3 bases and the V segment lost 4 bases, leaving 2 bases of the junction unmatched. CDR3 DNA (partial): TGTGCCAGCAGCGCGACAGGGGAAGAGACC. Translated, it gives CASSATGEET. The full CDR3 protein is CASSATGEETQYF. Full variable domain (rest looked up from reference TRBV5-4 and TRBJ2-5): ETGVTQSPTHLIKTRGQQVTLRCSSQSGHNTVSWYQQALGQGPQFIFQYYREEENGRGNFPPRFSGLQFPNYSSELNVNALELDDSALYLCASSATGEETQYFGPGTRLLVL.

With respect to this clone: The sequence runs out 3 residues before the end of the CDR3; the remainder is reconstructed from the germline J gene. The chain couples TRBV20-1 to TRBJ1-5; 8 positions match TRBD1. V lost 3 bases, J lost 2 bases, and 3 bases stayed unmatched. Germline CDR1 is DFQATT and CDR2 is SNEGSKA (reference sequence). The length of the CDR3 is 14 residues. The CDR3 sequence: CSASVTGGNQPQHF. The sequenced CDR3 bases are TGCAGTGCTAGTGTGACAGGGGGCAATCAGCCC.

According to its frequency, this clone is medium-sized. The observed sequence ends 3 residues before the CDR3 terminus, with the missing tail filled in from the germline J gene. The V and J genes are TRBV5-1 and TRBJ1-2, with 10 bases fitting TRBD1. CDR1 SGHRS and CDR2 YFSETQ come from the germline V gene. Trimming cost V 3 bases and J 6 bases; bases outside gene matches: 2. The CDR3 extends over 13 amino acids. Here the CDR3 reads CASSWTGGNGYTF. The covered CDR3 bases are TGCGCCAGCAGCTGGACAGGGGGAAATGGC.

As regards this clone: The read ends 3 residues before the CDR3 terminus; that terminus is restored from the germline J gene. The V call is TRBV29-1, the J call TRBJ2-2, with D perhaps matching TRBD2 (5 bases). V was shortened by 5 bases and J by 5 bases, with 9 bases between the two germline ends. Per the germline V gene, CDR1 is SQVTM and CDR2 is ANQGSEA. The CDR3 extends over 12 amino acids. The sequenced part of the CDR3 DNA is TGCAGCGTTTTGAAGCGGACCGGGGAG. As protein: CSVLKRTGE. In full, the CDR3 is CSVLKRTGELFF.

CDR3 in amino acids: CASSLGSQFSGANVLTF. CDR3 DNA, as far as it was read: TGTGCCAGCAGCTTGGGTTCACAGTTCTCTGGGGCCAACGTC. The V and J genes are TRBV7-6 and TRBJ2-6, with unresolved D. The read terminates 3 residues ahead of where the CDR3 ends, so the germline J gene completes it. This CDR3 contains 17 residues. CDR1 is SGHVS, CDR2 FNYEAQ, per germline. The V and J ends lost 3 bases and 0 bases respectively, with 12 bases between them.

The chain's CDR3 is CSGNHGTLGYTF. The sequenced part of the CDR3 DNA is TGCAGCGGGAACCACGGGACACTTGGC. The genes are TRBV29-1 and TRBJ1-2; D is perhaps TRBD1 (6 bases). The read halts 3 residues ahead of the CDR3 end, with the missing end drawn from the germline J gene. Germline V gene sequence: CDR1 SQVTM, CDR2 ANQGSEA. Trimming cost V 7 bases and J 7 bases, with 16 bases left between them. This CDR3 contains 12 residues. Together with reference TRBV29-1 and TRBJ1-2, the CDR3 gives the full variable domain: SAVISQKPSRDICQRGTSLTIQCQVDSQVTMMFWYRQQPGQSLTLIATANQGSEATYESGFVIDKFPISRPNLTFSTLTVSNMSPEDSSIYLCSGNHGTLGYTFGSGTRLTVV.

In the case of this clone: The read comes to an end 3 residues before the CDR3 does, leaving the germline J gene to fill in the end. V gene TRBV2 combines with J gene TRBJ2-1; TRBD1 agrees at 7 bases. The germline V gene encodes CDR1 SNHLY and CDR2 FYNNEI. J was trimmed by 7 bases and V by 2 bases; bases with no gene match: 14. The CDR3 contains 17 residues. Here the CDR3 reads CASSEIGYRGGLNEQFF. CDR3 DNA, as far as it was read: TGTGCCAGCAGTGAAATCGGGTACAGGGGCGGTCTGAATGAG.

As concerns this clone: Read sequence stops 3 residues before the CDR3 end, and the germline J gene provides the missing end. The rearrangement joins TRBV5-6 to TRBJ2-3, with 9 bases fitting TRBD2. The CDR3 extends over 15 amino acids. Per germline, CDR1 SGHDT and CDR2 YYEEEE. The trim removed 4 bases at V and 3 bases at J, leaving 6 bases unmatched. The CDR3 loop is CASSLGLARTDTQYF. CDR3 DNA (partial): TGTGCCAGCAGCCTGGGACTAGCCAGGACAGATACG.

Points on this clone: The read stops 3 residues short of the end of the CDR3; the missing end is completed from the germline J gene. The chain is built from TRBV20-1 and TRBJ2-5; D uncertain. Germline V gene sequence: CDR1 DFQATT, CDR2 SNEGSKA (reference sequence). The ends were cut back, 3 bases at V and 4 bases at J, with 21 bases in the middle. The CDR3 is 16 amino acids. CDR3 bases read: TGCAGTGCTAGTCCCCCCCGACAAACCAGTCGAGAGACC. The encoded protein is CSASPPRQTSRET. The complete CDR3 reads CSASPPRQTSRETQYF.

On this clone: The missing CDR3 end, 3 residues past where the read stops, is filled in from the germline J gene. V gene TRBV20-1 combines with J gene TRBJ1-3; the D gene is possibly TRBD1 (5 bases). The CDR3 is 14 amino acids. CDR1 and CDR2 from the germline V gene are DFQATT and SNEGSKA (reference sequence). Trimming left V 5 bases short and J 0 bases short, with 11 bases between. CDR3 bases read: TGCAGTGCTCCCCTTCAGGGCTCTGGAAACACC. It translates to CSAPLQGSGNT. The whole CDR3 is CSAPLQGSGNTIYF.

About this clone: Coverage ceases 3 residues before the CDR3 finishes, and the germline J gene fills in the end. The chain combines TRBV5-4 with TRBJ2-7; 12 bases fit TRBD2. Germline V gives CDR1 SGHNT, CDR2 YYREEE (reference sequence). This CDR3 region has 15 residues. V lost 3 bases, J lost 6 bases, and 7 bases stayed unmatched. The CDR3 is CASSSMTSGSGEQYF. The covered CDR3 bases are TGTGCCAGCAGCTCGATGACTAGCGGGAGCGGCGAG.